Shown below are 27 T cell receptor beta chains from a single sample sequenced in a study of T-cell memory formation after mild COVID-19. TCRdb re-derived calls from the 5' RACE reads in MiXCR, one entry per CDR3 protein. This table holds around 250,000 distinct CDR3 sequences, 15% to 20% found once. Sample: PBMCs or a T cell subset sorted from them (not recorded which). The receptors derive from a man aged 18-30 years who had mild COVID-19 (a few samples of this study predate the infection). Cell type and time point are not known.

The rearrangement uses TRBV20-1 and TRBJ2-3; the match to TRBD1 covers 8 bases. Germline trimming cut 0 bases from V and 2 bases from J; bases unmatched to any gene: 10. The CDR3 runs 17 residues. Germline CDR1 DFQATT, CDR2 SNEGSKA (reference sequence). The CDR3 region has the DNA TGCAGTGCTAGAGATCAAAAGACAGGGGAAGACACAGATACGCAGTATTTT. Its protein is CSARDQKTGEDTDTQYF.

The V call is TRBV11-2, the J call TRBJ2-5; tentatively, D is TRBD1 (5 bases). The CDR3 contains 13 residues. Germline CDR1 reads SGHAT; CDR2 reads FQNNGV. Trimming cost V 6 bases and J 10 bases, with 18 bases left between them. CDR3 sequence: CASSYSRSGFQYF. The DNA for the CDR3 is TGTGCCAGCAGTTATTCCCGCTCAGGGTTCCAGTACTTC.

This clonotype was observed a few times. The chain employs TRBV7-9 and TRBJ2-1; 8 nucleotides match TRBD2. The CDR3 runs to 14 residues. The V segment lost 3 bases and the J segment 7 bases; nucleotides outside the gene matches: 5. CDR1 and CDR2 (germline): SEHNR, FQNEAQ (reference sequence). The CDR3 loop reads CASSFGGGGNEQFF. In DNA, the CDR3 is TGTGCCAGCAGCTTCGGTGGCGGGGGGAATGAGCAGTTCTTC. The full variable domain, in which reference TRBV7-9 and TRBJ2-1 provide the parts outside the CDR3, is DTGVSQNPRHKITKRGQNVTFRCDPISEHNRLYWYRQTLGQGPEFLTYFQNEAQLEKSRLLSDRFSAERPKGSFSTLEIQRTEQGDSAMYLCASSFGGGGNEQFFGPGTRLTVL.

V usage is TRBV4-1 and J usage is TRBJ2-3; TRBD1 matches 7 bases. After removal of 4 bases from V and 8 bases from J, the junction contained 9 bases not matched to a gene. The CDR3 covers 14 residues. Germline CDR1 reads MGHRA; CDR2 reads YSYEKL. The CDR3 coding sequence is TGCGCCAGCAGCCTCTGGACAGGTGGCGGTACGCAGTATTTT. It is translated as CASSLWTGGGTQYF.

This clonotype was picked up a small number of times. The chain carries TRBV28 and TRBJ2-1; no reliable D call. The length of the CDR3 is 13 residues. Germline V gives CDR1 MDHEN, CDR2 SYDVKM. With 5 bases removed from V and 4 bases from J, the gap between germline ends came to 9 bases. The CDR3 sequence is CASSVGRYNEQFF. DNA for the CDR3: TGTGCCAGCAGTGTAGGCAGATACAATGAGCAGTTCTTC.

This chain links TRBV7-9 with TRBJ2-5; D assignment may be TRBD1 or TRBD2 (6 bases each). The CDR3 runs 17 residues. V dropped 4 bases and J dropped 3 bases, with 21 bases sitting between them. In germline, CDR1 is SEHNR, CDR2 FQNEAQ (reference sequence). The CDR3 nucleotides read TGTGCCAGCAGCTATCACCCCGGGGGCCGGGATAAAGAGACCCAGTACTTC. It translates to CASSYHPGGRDKETQYF. Filled out from reference TRBV7-9 and TRBJ2-5, the complete variable domain reads DTGVSQNPRHKITKRGQNVTFRCDPISEHNRLYWYRQTLGQGPEFLTYFQNEAQLEKSRLLSDRFSAERPKGSFSTLEIQRTEQGDSAMYLCASSYHPGGRDKETQYFGPGTRLLVL.

This clonotype was detected only a few times. This chain joins TRBV5-4 and TRBJ2-7, with unresolved D. The CDR3 has 14 residues. Per the germline V gene, CDR1 is SGHNT and CDR2 is YYREEE (reference sequence). Trimming removed 0 bases at V and 7 bases at J, with 14 bases between. The CDR3: CASSLGWTPGEQYF. CDR3 DNA: TGTGCCAGCAGCTTGGGATGGACCCCTGGGGAGCAGTACTTC.

The genes are TRBV5-1 and TRBJ1-1; perhaps TRBD1 as D (5 bases). Germline CDR1 and CDR2: SGHRS and YFSETQ. V was trimmed by 4 bases and J by 5 bases, leaving 18 bases between them. The CDR3 length is 15 residues. Here the CDR3 DNA reads TGCGCCAGCAGCCCAAACACAGGAAGAACGACTGAAGCTTTCTTT. Its translation is CASSPNTGRTTEAFF.

This clonotype occurred a few times. This chain links TRBV5-6 with TRBJ2-3; 11 nucleotides align to TRBD2. The CDR3 has 15 residues. The germline V gene has CDR1 SGHDT and CDR2 YYEEEE. J gave up 5 bases and V 4 bases, and 6 bases lay outside the gene matches. The CDR3 DNA reads TGTGCCAGCAGCCCACTTACTAGCGGGGGAGATACGCAGTATTTT. As protein: CASSPLTSGGDTQYF.

The V gene is TRBV12-3 or TRBV12-4, the J gene TRBJ2-1; no clear D. With 4 bases removed from V and 4 bases from J, the gap between germline ends came to 5 bases. This CDR3 has 12 residues. The CDR3 DNA sequence: TGTGCCAGCAGTTACTATTACAATGAGCAGTTCTTC. As protein: CASSYYYNEQFF.

This clonotype was counted at least ten times. The chain uses TRBV7-8 and TRBJ2-2, with D possibly matching TRBD1 (5 bases). The CDR3 is made up of 15 amino acids. Trimming pared 3 bases from V and 4 bases from J, leaving 12 bases between. Per germline, CDR1 SGHVS and CDR2 FQNEAQ. The CDR3 loop is CASSFNVQGTGELFF. CDR3 nucleotide sequence: TGTGCCAGCAGCTTTAACGTCCAGGGCACCGGGGAGCTGTTTTTT.

The chain joins TRBV7-3 to TRBJ2-2; unclear D gene. The CDR3 is made up of 14 amino acids. The V gene lost 5 bases and the J gene lost 7 bases, with 14 bases spanning the gap. CDR1 and CDR2 from the germline V gene are SGHTA and FQGTGA. The CDR3 DNA reads TGTGCCAGCAGCCCCCCCAAGGTTGGCGGGGAGCTGTTTTTT. It specifies CASSPPKVGGELFF.

This clonotype has a handful of counts. The rearrangement joins TRBV2 to TRBJ2-7, with 7 bases aligning to TRBD2. Germline CDR1 and CDR2: SNHLY and FYNNEI. Unmatched junction bases numbered 12, after V lost 10 bases and J lost 6 bases. CDR3 length equals 13 residues. CDR3 nucleotide sequence: TGTGCCACCGTTTGGGTCGGGGGGAGCGAGCAGTACTTC. It translates to CATVWVGGSEQYF.

This clonotype was found a few times. The gene calls are TRBV7-8 and TRBJ2-1; weak D call: TRBD1 (5 bases). Per germline, CDR1 SGHVS and CDR2 FQNEAQ. CDR3 length: 17 residues. Deletions cut 1 base from V and 0 bases from J, with 13 bases between. CDR3 protein: CASSLGGIGRSYNEQFF. As DNA, the CDR3 is TGTGCCAGCAGCTTAGGGGGCATCGGGCGCTCCTACAATGAGCAGTTCTTC.

The gene calls are TRBV29-1 and TRBJ2-1, with D uncertain. The germline V and J ends were trimmed by 6 bases and 10 bases, with 13 bases remaining between them. This CDR3 region has 11 residues. From germline, CDR1 is SQVTM and CDR2 ANQGSEA. This chain's CDR3 is CSVGLGTEQFF. CDR3 DNA sequence: TGCAGCGTAGGTCTGGGTACCGAGCAGTTCTTC.

This clonotype has ten or more counts. This rearrangement joins TRBV20-1 to TRBJ1-5; TRBD1 might be the D (5 bases). Germline V gives CDR1 DFQATT, CDR2 SNEGSKA (reference sequence). The CDR3 covers 13 residues. Trimming cost V 4 bases and J 4 bases, with 11 bases left between them. The CDR3 is CSAIRAWNQPQHF. As DNA, the CDR3 is TGCAGTGCTATCAGGGCGTGGAATCAGCCCCAGCATTTT.

V gene TRBV12-3 or TRBV12-4 combines with J gene TRBJ2-7, with TRBD2 identical over 7 bases. J lost 9 bases, V lost 0 bases, and 2 bases had no gene match. The CDR3 is 12 amino acids. As DNA, the CDR3 is TGTGCCAGCAGTTTAGCGCGCGGGGGGCAGTACTTC. Protein sequence: CASSLARGGQYF.

The rearrangement links TRBV7-2 to TRBJ2-1; 9 nucleotides match TRBD2. Germline V lookup: CDR1 SGHTA, CDR2 FQGNSA. The CDR3 covers 15 residues. The J segment lost 8 bases and the V segment lost 1 base, leaving 6 bases of the junction unmatched. CDR3 in DNA: TGTGCCAGCAGCTTAGTATCGGCGGGGGGGCATGAGCAGTTCTTC. Translated: CASSLVSAGGHEQFF.

The genes are TRBV12-3 or TRBV12-4 and TRBJ2-7; D is possibly TRBD2 (6 bases). CDR3 length: 14 residues. Trimming left V 1 base short and J 6 bases short, with 13 bases between. CDR3 in amino acids: CASSLVPRGGEQYF. CDR3 DNA sequence: TGTGCCAGCAGTTTAGTGCCCCGGGGAGGCGAGCAGTACTTC.

This chain connects TRBV7-9 to TRBJ2-4; TRBD1 might be the D (6 bases). The length of the CDR3 is 13 residues. CDR1 and CDR2 (germline): SEHNR, FQNEAQ (reference sequence). Trimming stripped 3 bases from V and 9 bases from J, with 12 bases between. CDR3 bases: TGTGCCAGCAGCTTTGACAGGACGGGCATTCAGTACTTC. Protein product: CASSFDRTGIQYF.

This clonotype was seen only a few times. V gene TRBV12-3 or TRBV12-4 combines with J gene TRBJ2-7; either TRBD1 or TRBD2 may supply D (5 bases each). The CDR3 extends over 14 amino acids. V lost 2 bases, J lost 3 bases, and 11 bases lay in between. CDR3 protein: CASSLTGTIYEQYF. The CDR3 DNA follows: TGTGCCAGCAGTTTAACGGGGACGATCTACGAGCAGTACTTC.

The chain employs TRBV18 and TRBJ2-5; a weak D match, TRBD1 (6 bases). Germline-derived CDR1 and CDR2 are KGHSH and LQKENI. The CDR3 has 14 residues. Deletions cut 1 base from V and 6 bases from J, with 12 bases between. CDR3 protein: CASSPLEGVKTQYF. In nucleotides, the CDR3 is TGTGCCAGCTCACCACTTGAGGGGGTGAAGACCCAGTACTTC.

The chain links TRBV28 to TRBJ1-6; D uncertain. V shed 3 bases and J shed 10 bases, with 4 bases lying between them. Germline V gene lookup returns CDR1 MDHEN and CDR2 SYDVKM. The CDR3 totals 11 residues. The CDR3 is CASSLRSPLHF. The CDR3 DNA follows: TGTGCCAGCAGTTTGCGATCACCCCTCCACTTT.

The sample holds many counts of this clonotype. For the CDR3, the DNA is TGCGCCAGCAGCCTGGGACAGGGGGCGATCGGGGAGCTGTTTTTT. Translating it yields CASSLGQGAIGELFF. The chain carries TRBV4-1 and TRBJ2-2, with 12 positions matching TRBD1. The CDR3 is made up of 15 amino acids. Germline values: CDR1 MGHRA, CDR2 YSYEKL. Trimming removed 4 bases from V and 7 bases from J; junction bases left unmatched: 4.

This rearrangement joins TRBV5-1 to TRBJ1-1; D is unclear. V lost 6 bases, J lost 1 base, and 13 bases lay in between. Germline CDR1 reads SGHRS; CDR2 reads YFSETQ. This CDR3 has 14 amino acids. The DNA for the CDR3 is TGCGCCAGCATGACGGACTTACGGAACACTGAAGCTTTCTTT. This encodes CASMTDLRNTEAFF.

A few counts support this clonotype. The chain links TRBV7-3 to TRBJ2-2, with 12 positions matching TRBD2. Trimming took 5 bases from V and 0 from J; bases not matched to a gene: 7. The CDR3 consists of 18 residues. From germline, CDR1 is SGHTA and CDR2 FQGTGA. CDR3 protein: CASSVGGLAGANTGELFF. In nucleotides, the CDR3 is TGTGCCAGCAGCGTGGGGGGACTAGCGGGCGCGAACACCGGGGAGCTGTTTTTT. The full variable domain, its missing parts supplied by reference TRBV7-3 and TRBJ2-2, is GAGVSQTPSNKVTEKGKYVELRCDPISGHTALYWYRQSLGQGPEFLIYFQGTGAADDSGLPNDRFFAVRPEGSVSTLKIQRTERGDSAVYLCASSVGGLAGANTGELFFGEGSRLTVL.

The genes are TRBV12-3 or TRBV12-4 and TRBJ1-1, with D hard to call. The CDR3 is 11 residues long. V lost 10 bases and J lost 6, with 12 bases in between. CDR3 protein: CATSPGAEAFF. DNA for the CDR3: TGTGCCACCTCTCCCGGCGCTGAAGCTTTCTTT.